The entry below gives a single T cell receptor (beta chain) sequence along with its context. TCRdb's table, derived via immunoSEQ multiplex PCR, lists solely in-frame clones and lacks some. The sample has 2 million to 2.5 million clones, less than 95% seen once. The investigators split CD4+ cells into a CD45RA+ naive subset and a CD45RA-negative memory subset. These data originate in a study of shared clonotypes between healthy human individuals. V was pared by 0 bases and J by 5 bases, with 6 bases of the junction left unmatched. CDR3 length: 16 residues. Germline V gene lookup returns CDR1 KGHSH and CDR2 LQKENI.

Sequencing used naive CD4+ T cells from PBMCs. Subset denoted: CD45RA+ positively selected. The TCR sequence derives from a man aged 18 to 30 in good health. Some clones in this sample may be carry-over from other donors' samples. The chain recombines TRBV18 with TRBJ2-5, with 10 nucleotides matching TRBD2. The CDR3 bases are TGTGCCAGCTCACCACCCCAGCGGGAGGGCCGGGAGACCCAGTACTTC. Protein sequence: CASSPPQREGRETQYF.